The 6 T cell receptor beta chains below all came from one sample that was sequenced in a study of T cells in tuberculosis. Data came from immunoSEQ multiplex PCR; TCRdb stores just in-frame clones and leaves some out. Of 30,000 to 35,000 clones in the sample, 92% were seen once. The time point: new active TB diagnosis, blood taken before or within 7 days of starting treatment. Sequencing used PBMCs, obtained at tuberculosis diagnosis. The receptor set was obtained from an adult with tuberculosis. Some clones in this sample may be carry-over from other donors' samples.

The table lists this clone with a few counts. CDR3 nucleotides: TGTGCCAGCAGTGACAAGATATCCAGGGGGCAAAGGAACACTGAAGCTTTCTTT. Translated: CASSDKISRGQRNTEAFF. The rearrangement uses TRBV25-1 and TRBJ1-1; 8 nucleotides match TRBD1. The CDR3 is 18 amino acids. From germline, CDR1 is MGHDK and CDR2 SYGVNS. Losses at the gene ends were 3 bases for V and 1 base for J; bases not matched to a gene: 13.

This chain links TRBV27 with TRBJ2-3; 11 positions match TRBD2. This CDR3 region has 16 residues. The V gene's germline CDR1 is MNHEY and CDR2 SMNVEV (reference sequence). V lost 5 bases, J lost 2 bases, and 6 bases stayed unmatched. CDR3 nucleotides: TGTGCCAGCAGTGTCCGACTAGCGGGGTACACAGATACGCAGTATTTT. It is translated as CASSVRLAGYTDTQYF.

The V and J genes are TRBV11-2 and TRBJ2-3; tentative D call: TRBD2 (6 bases). V lost 1 base and J lost 6, with 14 bases in between. The germline CDR1 and CDR2 sequences are SGHAT and FQNNGV. The CDR3 is 15 amino acids. The CDR3: CASSLVGGPWDTQYF. The CDR3 region has the DNA TGTGCCAGCAGCTTAGTTGGAGGGCCCTGGGATACGCAGTATTTT.

V usage is TRBV19 and J usage is TRBJ2-3, with 8 bases fitting TRBD1. Germline CDR1 is LNHDA and CDR2 is SQIVND (reference sequence). J lost 5 bases, V lost 5 bases, and 6 bases had no gene match. The CDR3 is 14 amino acids. CDR3 in amino acids: CASSSGGGGDTQYF. The CDR3 bases are TGTGCCAGTAGTTCAGGGGGCGGAGGAGATACGCAGTATTTT.

This chain uses TRBV5-1 with TRBJ1-2, with unresolved D. Deletions cut 4 bases from V and 8 bases from J, with 15 bases between. The germline CDR1 and CDR2 sequences are SGHRS and YFSETQ. CDR3 length: 13 residues. Here the CDR3 DNA reads TGCGCCAGCAGCCCGACCGTCGAGGAAGGCTACACCTTC. This encodes CASSPTVEEGYTF.

The genes are TRBV6-5 and TRBJ2-2, with a tentative D call TRBD1 (7 bases). V shed 6 bases and J shed 5 bases, with 13 bases lying between them. There are 14 residues in the CDR3. CDR1 is MNHEY, CDR2 SVGAGI, per germline. The CDR3 sequence is CASRRQGGTGELFF. The CDR3 DNA reads TGTGCCAGCAGGCGACAGGGAGGTACCGGGGAGCTGTTTTTT.